These T cell receptor beta chains were read from a single sample in a study of T cell changes during pregnancy in multiple sclerosis. Profiled with immunoSEQ multiplex PCR; TCRdb holds only in-frame clones, not every one. The table has around 62,000 clones, 89% seen once. The material was peripheral blood, obtained in the first trimester of pregnancy. Receptor source: a female donor with multiple sclerosis, enrolled in a pregnancy study. Both conserved end residues are part of each CDR3. The order of the fields is clone size, D gene, J gene, V gene, CDR3 length, CDR3 protein, CDR3 DNA. The D gene is left open where the match is weak. Size tells how often a clone was seen (once, few, many) or the class of an expanded clone, and some rows leave it out.

clone size: NA; D gene: TRBD1; J gene: TRBJ1-2; V gene: TRBV6-5; CDR3 length: 15; CDR3 protein: CATTFRDRGRDGYTF; CDR3 DNA: TGTGCCACCACATTCCGGGACAGGGGGCGAGACGGCTACACCTTC
clone size: NA; D gene: NA; J gene: TRBJ1-1; V gene: TRBV11-2; CDR3 length: 14; CDR3 protein: CASSLLGGSTEAFF; CDR3 DNA: TGTGCCAGCAGCTTACTCGGGGGGAGCACTGAAGCTTTCTTT
clone size: NA; D gene: NA; J gene: TRBJ1-4; V gene: TRBV23-1; CDR3 length: 15; CDR3 protein: CASSPNRPGGGKLFF; CDR3 DNA: TGCGCCAGCAGTCCCAATCGGCCGGGAGGGGGAAAACTGTTTTTT
clone size: NA; D gene: TRBD1; J gene: TRBJ1-1; V gene: TRBV18; CDR3 length: 16; CDR3 protein: CASSPRDRVGGTEAFF; CDR3 DNA: TGTGCCAGCTCACCCCGGGACAGGGTTGGGGGCACTGAAGCTTTCTTT
clone size: NA; D gene: TRBD1; J gene: TRBJ1-2; V gene: TRBV6-4; CDR3 length: 13; CDR3 protein: CASGGGTDYGYTF; CDR3 DNA: TGTGCCAGCGGAGGCGGGACAGACTATGGCTACACCTTC
clone size: NA; D gene: NA; J gene: TRBJ2-2; V gene: TRBV5-1; CDR3 length: 17; CDR3 protein: CASSLGTSGRNTGELFF; CDR3 DNA: TGCGCCAGCAGCTTGGGGACTTCCGGTCGAAACACCGGGGAGCTGTTTTTT
clone size: NA; D gene: TRBD2; J gene: TRBJ2-7; V gene: TRBV2; CDR3 length: 16; CDR3 protein: CASSERVAGGRDEQYF; CDR3 DNA: TGTGCCAGCAGTGAAAGGGTAGCGGGGGGCCGGGACGAGCAGTACTTC
clone size: NA; D gene: NA; J gene: TRBJ1-1; V gene: TRBV6-5; CDR3 length: 13; CDR3 protein: CASRKDRNTEAFF; CDR3 DNA: TGTGCCAGCAGGAAAGACAGGAACACTGAAGCTTTCTTT
clone size: NA; D gene: NA; J gene: TRBJ1-3; V gene: TRBV7-2; CDR3 length: 15; CDR3 protein: CASSLAPSSGNTIYF; CDR3 DNA: TGTGCCAGCAGCTTAGCCCCTAGCTCTGGAAACACCATATATTTT
clone size: NA; D gene: NA; J gene: TRBJ1-2; V gene: TRBV7-2; CDR3 length: 13; CDR3 protein: CASSYRVDYGYTF; CDR3 DNA: TGTGCCAGCAGCTACCGGGTAGACTATGGCTACACCTTC
clone size: NA; D gene: TRBD1; J gene: TRBJ1-5; V gene: TRBV18; CDR3 length: 15; CDR3 protein: CASSPLNRGGQPQHF; CDR3 DNA: TGTGCCAGCTCACCACTAAACAGGGGTGGCCAGCCCCAGCATTTT
clone size: NA; D gene: TRBD2; J gene: TRBJ2-3; V gene: TRBV5-1; CDR3 length: 18; CDR3 protein: CASSFLSSFSGGKDTQYF; CDR3 DNA: TGCGCCAGCAGCTTTTTAAGCTCTTTTAGCGGGGGAAAAGATACGCAGTATTTT
clone size: NA; D gene: TRBD1; J gene: TRBJ1-1; V gene: TRBV12-5; CDR3 length: 17; CDR3 protein: CASGLGTPGQALGRAFF; CDR3 DNA: TGTGCTAGTGGTTTGGGGACCCCGGGACAGGCCCTGGGGCGGGCTTTCTTT
clone size: NA; D gene: NA; J gene: TRBJ1-2; V gene: TRBV6-5; CDR3 length: 14; CDR3 protein: CASSYSQDSYGYTF; CDR3 DNA: TGTGCCAGCAGTTACTCTCAAGACAGCTATGGCTACACCTTC
clone size: NA; D gene: TRBD1; J gene: TRBJ1-5; V gene: TRBV10-3; CDR3 length: 14; CDR3 protein: CAIRDDRGNQPQHF; CDR3 DNA: TGTGCCATCAGGGACGACAGGGGAAACCAGCCCCAGCATTTT
clone size: NA; D gene: NA; J gene: TRBJ2-5; V gene: TRBV5-6; CDR3 length: 15; CDR3 protein: CASSLGAGLQETQYF; CDR3 DNA: TGTGCCAGCAGTTTAGGGGCAGGCCTCCAAGAGACCCAGTACTTC
clone size: NA; D gene: TRBD2; J gene: TRBJ2-3; V gene: TRBV30; CDR3 length: 14; CDR3 protein: CAWILAGGVDTQYF; CDR3 DNA: TGTGCCTGGATTCTTGCGGGAGGAGTGGATACGCAGTATTTT
clone size: once; D gene: NA; J gene: TRBJ2-6; V gene: TRBV25-1; CDR3 length: 18; CDR3 protein: CASSEAWAGKAGANVLTF; CDR3 DNA: TGTGCCAGCAGTGAGGCTTGGGCAGGGAAGGCTGGGGCCAACGTCCTGACTTTC
clone size: NA; D gene: NA; J gene: TRBJ1-3; V gene: TRBV6-6; CDR3 length: 16; CDR3 protein: CASSYSSVGQGNTIYF; CDR3 DNA: TGTGCCAGCAGTTACTCCTCCGTCGGACAGGGAAACACCATATATTTT
clone size: NA; D gene: NA; J gene: TRBJ1-2; V gene: TRBV29-1; CDR3 length: 12; CDR3 protein: CSVVTTNYGYTF; CDR3 DNA: TGCAGCGTTGTCACAACTAACTATGGCTACACCTTC
clone size: NA; D gene: NA; J gene: TRBJ1-4; V gene: TRBV5-8; CDR3 length: 13; CDR3 protein: CASSPGGDEKLFF; CDR3 DNA: TGTGCCAGCAGCCCCGGGGGGGATGAAAAACTGTTTTTT
clone size: NA; D gene: TRBD1; J gene: TRBJ1-2; V gene: TRBV30; CDR3 length: 13; CDR3 protein: CASEGRGNYGYTF; CDR3 DNA: TGTGCCTCGGAGGGCAGGGGGAACTATGGCTACACCTTC
clone size: NA; D gene: NA; J gene: TRBJ2-4; V gene: TRBV9; CDR3 length: 17; CDR3 protein: CASSPDLTDRAKNIQYF; CDR3 DNA: TGTGCCAGCAGCCCAGACCTTACGGACAGAGCCAAAAACATTCAGTACTTC
clone size: NA; D gene: TRBD1; J gene: TRBJ2-5; V gene: TRBV5-1; CDR3 length: 15; CDR3 protein: CASSSGTGGFETQYF; CDR3 DNA: TGCGCCAGCAGCAGTGGGACAGGGGGTTTCGAGACCCAGTACTTC
clone size: once; D gene: NA; J gene: TRBJ1-2; V gene: TRBV18; CDR3 length: 17; CDR3 protein: CASSPPDIRLTNYGYTF; CDR3 DNA: TGTGCCAGCTCACCACCTGATATTCGGTTGACTAACTATGGCTACACCTTC
clone size: NA; D gene: TRBD2; J gene: TRBJ2-1; V gene: TRBV27; CDR3 length: 16; CDR3 protein: CASSWTSGGPYNEQFF; CDR3 DNA: TGTGCCAGCAGTTGGACTAGCGGGGGGCCCTACAATGAGCAGTTCTTC